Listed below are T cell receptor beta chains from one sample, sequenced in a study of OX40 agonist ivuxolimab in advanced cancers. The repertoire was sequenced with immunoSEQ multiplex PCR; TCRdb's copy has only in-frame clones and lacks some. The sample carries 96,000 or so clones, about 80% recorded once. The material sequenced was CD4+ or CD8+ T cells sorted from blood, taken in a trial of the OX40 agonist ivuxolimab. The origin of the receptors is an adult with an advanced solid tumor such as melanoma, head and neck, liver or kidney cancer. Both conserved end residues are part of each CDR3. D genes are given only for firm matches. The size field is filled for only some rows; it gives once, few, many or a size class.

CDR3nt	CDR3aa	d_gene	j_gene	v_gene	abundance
TGTGCCAGCAGCTTAGCGCGGGACCGCGAAGAGACCCAGTACTTC	CASSLARDREETQYF	-	TRBJ2-5	TRBV7-9	-
TGTGCCAGCAGTCCCCAGGATCAGGGGCTGAACACTGAAGCTTTCTTT	CASSPQDQGLNTEAFF	-	TRBJ1-1	TRBV27	-
TGTGCCAGCAGCAGAGGACAGGGGATCTATGGCTACACCTTC	CASSRGQGIYGYTF	TRBD1	TRBJ1-2	TRBV7-2	-
TGTGCCTGGAGTGTAGCAGGTTATAGCAATCAGCCCCAGCATTTT	CAWSVAGYSNQPQHF	-	TRBJ1-5	TRBV30	few
TGTGCCAGCAGTTCCTCCGGGACAGGGGGCCGGGAGCAGTACTTC	CASSSSGTGGREQYF	TRBD1	TRBJ2-7	TRBV27	-
TGTGCCAGCAGCCAAGACCGGACTTTCTGGGGCTACACCTTC	CASSQDRTFWGYTF	-	TRBJ1-2	TRBV14	once
TGTGCCAGCAGGGATAACCGACAGGGTGTTAGTCAGCCCCAGCATTTT	CASRDNRQGVSQPQHF	TRBD1	TRBJ1-5	TRBV5-8	-
TGTGCCAGCAGCAGACGATTAGATACGCAGTATTTT	CASSRRLDTQYF	-	TRBJ2-3	TRBV21-1	-
TGCAGCGTTGACTCCGGACAGGTTGAAGCTTTCTTT	CSVDSGQVEAFF	TRBD1	TRBJ1-1	TRBV29-1	many
TGTGCCAGCAGCTTGGGCGGGCAGGGGGGGAGCGAGCAGTACTTC	CASSLGGQGGSEQYF	-	TRBJ2-7	TRBV5-4	-
TGCGCCAGCAGCCTCGGGGACCCATTAGTTGGGGACACTGAAGCTTTCTTT	CASSLGDPLVGDTEAFF	-	TRBJ1-1	TRBV4-1	-
TGTGCCAGTAGTATCCCCTCGACAGGTAGAGACGAGCAGTACTTC	CASSIPSTGRDEQYF	-	TRBJ2-7	TRBV19	-
TGTGCCAGCAGCTTAAGGACTAACACAGATACGCAGTATTTT	CASSLRTNTDTQYF	-	TRBJ2-3	TRBV7-9	-
TGTGCCAGCAGGCAGACAGTTGGAAACACCATATATTTT	CASRQTVGNTIYF	-	TRBJ1-3	TRBV14	-
TGTGCCAGCAGTGAGGTTGGGGCCTTCCAAGAGACCCAGTACTTC	CASSEVGAFQETQYF	-	TRBJ2-5	TRBV2	-
TGTGCCAGCAGCCAAGGGACAGTCTCGAACACCGGGGAGCTGTTTTTT	CASSQGTVSNTGELFF	-	TRBJ2-2	TRBV14	-
TGTGCCAGCAGCTCCATGGGAAGGGCGAACACTGAAGCTTTCTTT	CASSSMGRANTEAFF	-	TRBJ1-1	TRBV11-2	-
TGCAGCGTGGGGGTAGGAGACGAGCAGTACTTC	CSVGVGDEQYF	-	TRBJ2-7	TRBV29-1	-
TGTGCCAGCAGCACCAGGGTCATCTGGAAGACCCAGTACTTC	CASSTRVIWKTQYF	-	TRBJ2-5	TRBV11-2	-
TGTGCCAGCTCGCCGGGACAGGGACCCTACGAGCAGTACTTC	CASSPGQGPYEQYF	TRBD1	TRBJ2-7	TRBV18	-
TGTGCCAGCAGCTTACCCGTGACAGGGGGCTCTGGCTACACCTTC	CASSLPVTGGSGYTF	TRBD1	TRBJ1-2	TRBV5-6	-
TGTGCCAGCAGCTTAAATACAGGGCTGAACACTGAAGCTTTCTTT	CASSLNTGLNTEAFF	-	TRBJ1-1	TRBV7-2	-
TGTGCCAGCAGCCCTCGGGACTTCACCGGGGAGCTGTTTTTT	CASSPRDFTGELFF	-	TRBJ2-2	TRBV7-7	-
TGCGCCAGCAGCTTGGGCCAGGGGGGAAGCAATCAGCCCCAGCATTTT	CASSLGQGGSNQPQHF	TRBD1	TRBJ1-5	TRBV5-1	-
TGTGCCAGCAAGGGACAGGGGAGGGCAGATACGCAGTATTTT	CASKGQGRADTQYF	TRBD1	TRBJ2-3	TRBV6-5	-
TGTGCCAGCAGCCAAGACCAAGGACCCCCGCACACCGGGGAGCTGTTTTTT	CASSQDQGPPHTGELFF	-	TRBJ2-2	TRBV14	-
TGTGCCAGCAGCTTAGGGACAGTGACTATGAACACTGAAGCTTTCTTT	CASSLGTVTMNTEAFF	-	TRBJ1-1	TRBV7-2	-
TGTGCCAGCAGCTTGGATTCAGGGTTTGCCTATGGCTACACCTTC	CASSLDSGFAYGYTF	-	TRBJ1-2	TRBV5-6	-
TGTGCCAGCAGCCGTTCCGCCGCCGGGACAGGCTACGAGCAGTACTTC	CASSRSAAGTGYEQYF	TRBD1	TRBJ2-7	TRBV27	-
TGCGCCAGCAGCCCGGAGGGGATCCACACAGATACGCAGTATTTT	CASSPEGIHTDTQYF	-	TRBJ2-3	TRBV5-1	once
TGTGCCAGCAGAACAGGAGGGGGAAATAACTATGGCTACACCTTC	CASRTGGGNNYGYTF	-	TRBJ1-2	TRBV2	-
TGTGCCAGCAGTGAAAGTGTGTGGGGCACTGGAAACACCATATATTTT	CASSESVWGTGNTIYF	-	TRBJ1-3	TRBV6-1	-
TGTGCCAGTAGTTCCCGGGGACAGAGGAATCAGCCCCAGCATTTT	CASSSRGQRNQPQHF	TRBD1	TRBJ1-5	TRBV19	-
TGTGCCAGCAGACTCGACAATAGTTTCAATCAGCCCCAGCATTTT	CASRLDNSFNQPQHF	-	TRBJ1-5	TRBV6-5	-
TGTGCCAGCAGTTCAGACAGGGGGCAGCCCCAGCATTTT	CASSSDRGQPQHF	TRBD1	TRBJ1-5	TRBV6-1	few
TGTGCCAGCAGCTCCCGCCTGGGGCGGGCTGTCACTGAAGCTTTCTTT	CASSSRLGRAVTEAFF	-	TRBJ1-1	TRBV7-9	-
TGTGCCAGTAGTAAAACTAGCGGGAGTACCAATGAGCAGTTCTTC	CASSKTSGSTNEQFF	TRBD2	TRBJ2-1	TRBV19	-
TGTGCCAGCAGCTTAAGGTGGGGAGGCTCTGGAAACACCATATATTTT	CASSLRWGGSGNTIYF	-	TRBJ1-3	TRBV7-2	-
TGTGCCAGCAGCTCCCTCGGGACCCGGGGCTACACCTTC	CASSSLGTRGYTF	-	TRBJ1-2	TRBV11-2	-
TGCGCCAGCAGCTTCCGGGACAGGGGGCAAACAGGTGAAGCTTTCTTT	CASSFRDRGQTGEAFF	TRBD1	TRBJ1-1	TRBV4-1	-
TGTGCCAGCAGTGCCCTACAGGGGGCACATGAAAAACTGTTTTTT	CASSALQGAHEKLFF	TRBD1	TRBJ1-4	TRBV28	once
TGTGCCAGCAGCTTAGACGGGGGACTAGCGGGGGTCAATGAGCAGTTCTTC	CASSLDGGLAGVNEQFF	TRBD2	TRBJ2-1	TRBV7-8	-
TGTGCCAGCTCATCAACGGGGCAGGAGAACTATGGCTACACCTTC	CASSSTGQENYGYTF	-	TRBJ1-2	TRBV18	few
TGTGCCAGCAGCCCTAATCCTCTCTACGAGCAGTACTTC	CASSPNPLYEQYF	-	TRBJ2-7	TRBV7-6	-
TGCAGCGTTCGGGGGGTCCCCCACGAGCAGTACTTC	CSVRGVPHEQYF	TRBD2	TRBJ2-7	TRBV29-1	-
TGTGCCAGCAGCCCGCTGGACACCATATATTTT	CASSPLDTIYF	-	TRBJ1-3	TRBV7-2	-
TGTGCCAGTAGTAAAAGAGGCGGGAACACCGGGGAGCTGTTTTTT	CASSKRGGNTGELFF	-	TRBJ2-2	TRBV19	-
TGTGCCAGCTCACCACAACAGAACAACAATGAGCAGTTCTTC	CASSPQQNNNEQFF	-	TRBJ2-1	TRBV18	-
TGTGCCAGCAGCTTATCCGCAGGGGGGAACTATGGCTACACCTTC	CASSLSAGGNYGYTF	TRBD1	TRBJ1-2	TRBV7-2	-
TGTGCCAGCAGTCCCGGGACTAGCGCCTTTATCACAGATACGCAGTATTTT	CASSPGTSAFITDTQYF	TRBD2	TRBJ2-3	TRBV27	-
TGTGCCAGCAGCCAAGTATCGAGCAGTAGCACAGATACGCAGTATTTT	CASSQVSSSSTDTQYF	-	TRBJ2-3	TRBV4-2	-
TGTGCCAGCTCACCAGGAGAGGACTATGGCTACACCTTC	CASSPGEDYGYTF	-	TRBJ1-2	TRBV18	-
TGTGCCTGGAACAAACGGGGATCTGGAAACACCATATATTTT	CAWNKRGSGNTIYF	-	TRBJ1-3	TRBV30	few
TGTGCCAGCAGTGGGACGACAGTGAACACTGAAGCTTTCTTT	CASSGTTVNTEAFF	-	TRBJ1-1	TRBV6-5	-
TGTGCCAGCAGCTTCACCAGAAACAATGAGCAGTTCTTC	CASSFTRNNEQFF	-	TRBJ2-1	TRBV7-6	-